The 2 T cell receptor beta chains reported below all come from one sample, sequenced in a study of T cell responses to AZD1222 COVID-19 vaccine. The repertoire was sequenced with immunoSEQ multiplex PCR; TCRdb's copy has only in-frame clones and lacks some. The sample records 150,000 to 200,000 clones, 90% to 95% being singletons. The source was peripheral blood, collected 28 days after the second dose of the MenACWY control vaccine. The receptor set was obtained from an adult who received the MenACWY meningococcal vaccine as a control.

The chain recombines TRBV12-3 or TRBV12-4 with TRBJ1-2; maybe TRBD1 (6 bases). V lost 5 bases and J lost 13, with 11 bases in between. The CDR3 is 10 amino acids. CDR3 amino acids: CASSGGFSTF. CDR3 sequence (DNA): TGTGCCAGCAGTGGGGGCTTCAGCACCTTC.

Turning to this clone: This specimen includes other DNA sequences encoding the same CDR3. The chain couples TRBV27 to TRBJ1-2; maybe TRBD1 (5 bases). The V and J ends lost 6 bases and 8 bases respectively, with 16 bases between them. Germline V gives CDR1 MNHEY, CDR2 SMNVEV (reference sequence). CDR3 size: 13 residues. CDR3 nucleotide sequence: TGTGCCAGCAGGCCAAGAGGCAGGGAGGGCTACACCTTC. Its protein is CASRPRGREGYTF.